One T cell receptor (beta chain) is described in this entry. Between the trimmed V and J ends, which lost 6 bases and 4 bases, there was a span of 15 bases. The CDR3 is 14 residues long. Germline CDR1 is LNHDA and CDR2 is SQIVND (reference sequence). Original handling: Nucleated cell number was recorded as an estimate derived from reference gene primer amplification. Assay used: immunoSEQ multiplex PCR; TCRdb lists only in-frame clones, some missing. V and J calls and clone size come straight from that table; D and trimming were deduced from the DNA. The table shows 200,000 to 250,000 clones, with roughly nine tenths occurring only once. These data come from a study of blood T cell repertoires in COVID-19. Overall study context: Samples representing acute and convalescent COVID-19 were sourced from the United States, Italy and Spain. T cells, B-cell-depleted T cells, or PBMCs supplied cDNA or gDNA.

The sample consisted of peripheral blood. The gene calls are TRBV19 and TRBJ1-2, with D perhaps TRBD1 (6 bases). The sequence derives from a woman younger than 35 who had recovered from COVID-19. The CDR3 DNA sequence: TGTGCCAGTAGCCCAAACACAGGGTCCTATGGCTACACCTTC. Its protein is CASSPNTGSYGYTF.